This TCR beta chain was recovered during a study of glioma-infiltrating T cells. J gave up 6 bases and V 8 bases, and 16 bases lay outside the gene matches. This CDR3 is 14 amino acids long. Germline CDR1 and CDR2: DFQATT and SNEGSKA (reference sequence). This clonotype occurred many times. Using RNA template, CDR3s of TCR alpha and beta were amplified with iRepertoire arm-PCR. Each CDR3 protein is one row after TCRdb ran MiXCR on the multiplex PCR reads. This table holds approximately 40,000 distinct CDR3 sequences, about 20% found once. The J gene is TRBJ2-7, the V gene TRBV20-1; 7 nucleotides match TRBD1. This receptor was obtained from a human donor with low-grade glioma or glioblastoma, undergoing nonglioma brain surgery, or in good health (not recorded which). Sequences were obtained from glioma tissue, nonneoplastic brain tissue, or PBMCs (not recorded which). The DNA for the CDR3 is TGCAGTTCCCGGACAGGTCCGCCTCCGGGCGAGCAGTACTTC. As protein: CSSRTGPPPGEQYF.